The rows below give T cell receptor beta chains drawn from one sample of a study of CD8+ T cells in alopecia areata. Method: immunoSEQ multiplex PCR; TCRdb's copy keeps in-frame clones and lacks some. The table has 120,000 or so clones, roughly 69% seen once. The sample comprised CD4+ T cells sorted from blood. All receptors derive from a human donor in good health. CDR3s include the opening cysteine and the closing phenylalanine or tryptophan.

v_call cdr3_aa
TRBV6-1 CASAALLSSYEQYF
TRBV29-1 CSVEDLGQLRQGYTF
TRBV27 CAPQGGKAGKAFF
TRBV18 CASSSVPRGNIQYF
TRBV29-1 CSVGGNQPQHF
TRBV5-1 CASSLVPTGANVLTF
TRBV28 CASLVGQGYEQYF
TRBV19 CASSIRAGSGANVLTF
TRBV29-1 CSSGRNTEAFF
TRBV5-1 CASSWDNYEQYF
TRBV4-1 CASSQVELAGETQYF
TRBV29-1 CSVDRANTEAFF
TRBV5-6 CASSFGQADQPQHF
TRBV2 CASLRRGAASLEGYTF
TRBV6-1 CASSEPGISNQPQHF
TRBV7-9 CASSVGTENTEAFF
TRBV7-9 CASSLGTVNTDTQYF
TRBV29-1 CSVVSAREGQYF
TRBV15 CATSRDRGGRKANQPQHF
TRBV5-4 CATTGTAITSVTDTQYF
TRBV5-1 CASSIRAQGGYTF
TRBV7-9 CAGAGTETFEAFF
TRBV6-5 CASGVGYGYTF